This TCR beta chain was identified in a study of T cells in tuberculosis (dated by TCRdb to 2017 to 2018). Some background on the complete study: The study combined CD1B tetramers and high-throughput TCR immunosequencing to characterize T cells specific for the mycobacterial lipid antigen glucose monomycolate (GMM). Paper-wide results and their limitations: T cells that bind the CD1B-GMM tetramer with low affinity may not have been captured by the stringent sort gate.

As to this clone: No quality values exist for individual bases; no much larger clone is one base distant.

After being thawed and rested overnight, PBMC were stained with GMM-loaded CD1B tetramer, a Live/Dead dye and anti-CD3, and were then sorted on a FACS Aria II. CD1B tetramers were loaded with C32 glucose monomycolate purified from Rhodococcus equi. Before cryopreservation, the PBMC used for tetramer sorting had been depleted of CD14-expressing monocytes as part of a separate study. From each donor, about 100,000 tetramer-negative cells were also sorted and analyzed side by side with the tetramer-positive cells. Antigen-specific T cells were sorted from a few healthy South African adults using GMM-loaded CD1B tetramers. Because TCR-alpha and TCR-beta chains were sequenced unpaired, no information on chain pairing was available. TCR libraries were generated with the immunoSEQ multiplex PCR assay, using TCR-beta and/or TCR-alpha/delta assays for each sample. The Illumina high-throughput platform was used to sequence the amplified TCR libraries. Turning to the authors' computational methods: Clustering and dimensionality reduction were performed using pairwise TCRdist distances among GMM-specific receptors from ex vivo sorted or in vitro expanded T cells. Sequence motifs, defined by gene usage and CDR3 content, were tested for enrichment in tetramer-positive compared with tetramer-negative populations. The clones in this table, taken by TCRdb from immuneACCESS, are in-frame only. Not every clone is retained; where verified, under half of the shortfall comes from an unresolved V gene, and the cause of the rest is unknown. For V, J and clone size, that table is used; D and trimming come from the DNA. Across this sample there are tens of thousands of clones, with around 90% seen only once. The ten largest clonotypes hold approximately 2% of the sample.

The V end loses 0 bases and the J end loses 3 bases, and a stretch of 9 bases separates them. Based on the germline V gene (reference sequence), the CDR1 and CDR2 sequences are LNHDA and SQIVND. Reading from cysteine to phenylalanine, the CDR3 counts 15 amino acids. The DNA shown is the 45-base CDR3, in frame from base 1. Sequenced material: CD1b-GMM tetramer-negative cells sorted from PBMCs. In light of the paper, this sample's cell subset or site label describes: T cells not binding CD1B-GMM tetramer, sorted from same donor. This TCR was recovered from an adult woman with latent tuberculosis. This chain joins TRBV19 to TRBJ1-5; no D gene call is confident. Here the CDR3 is given as CASSIDRLANQPQHF. The DNA sequence is as follows: TGTGCCAGTAGTATAGACAGGTTGGCCAATCAGCCCCAGCATTTT.